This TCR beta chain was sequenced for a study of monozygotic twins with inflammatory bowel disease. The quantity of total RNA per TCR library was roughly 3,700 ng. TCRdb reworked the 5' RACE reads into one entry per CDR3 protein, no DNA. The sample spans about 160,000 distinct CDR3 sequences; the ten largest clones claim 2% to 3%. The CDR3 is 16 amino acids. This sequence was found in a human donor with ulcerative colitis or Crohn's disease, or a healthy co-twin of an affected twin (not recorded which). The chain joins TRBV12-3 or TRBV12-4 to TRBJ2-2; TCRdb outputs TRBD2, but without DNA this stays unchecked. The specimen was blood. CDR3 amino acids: CASSYGLAVNTGELFF.